This T cell receptor beta chain was identified during a study of CD8 T cells in ankylosing spondylitis. Study-wide points: The study identified a TCR beta motif of seven or eight highly homologous variants that appeared characteristic of ankylosing spondylitis blood.

This CDR3 region has 13 residues. With 2 bases removed from V and 3 bases from J, the gap between germline ends came to 8 bases. CDR1 and CDR2 from the germline V gene are SGHTA and FQGNSA. This clonotype was observed at least ten times. Its target is unknown. 5'-RACE, quantitative and with molecular barcodes, yielded the TCR beta libraries. TCRdb analysed the 5' RACE reads with MiXCR anew, one entry per CDR3 protein. The data contain more than 500,000 distinct CDR3 sequences, approximately 5.3% of them seen just once; the ten biggest clones take up approximately 4%. The sequenced material came from blood, either unsorted or a sorted T cell fraction (not recorded which). The clonotype originates from a male donor with ankylosing spondylitis. V usage is TRBV7-2 and J usage is TRBJ2-7; D may be TRBD2 (5 bases). CDR3 loop: CASSLREIYEQYF. The CDR3 coding sequence is TGTGCCAGCAGCTTAAGGGAGATCTACGAGCAGTACTTC. Full variable domain (missing parts from reference TRBV7-2 and TRBJ2-7): GAGVSQSPSNKVTEKGKDVELRCDPISGHTALYWYRQSLGQGLEFLIYFQGNSAPDKSGLPSDRFSAERTGGSVSTLTIQRTQQEDSAVYLCASSLREIYEQYFGPGTRLTVT.